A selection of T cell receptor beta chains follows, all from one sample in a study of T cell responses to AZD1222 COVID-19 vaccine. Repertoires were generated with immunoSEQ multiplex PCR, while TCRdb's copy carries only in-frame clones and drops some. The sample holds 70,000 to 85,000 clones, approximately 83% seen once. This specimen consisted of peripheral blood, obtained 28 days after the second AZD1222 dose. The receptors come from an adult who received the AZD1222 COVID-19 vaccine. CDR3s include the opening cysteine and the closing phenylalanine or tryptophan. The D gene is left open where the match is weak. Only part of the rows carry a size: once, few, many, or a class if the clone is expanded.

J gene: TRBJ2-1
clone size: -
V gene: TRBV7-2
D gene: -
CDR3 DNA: TGTGCCAGCAGCTTGGGTGGTAGGGCGCATGAGCAGTTCTTC
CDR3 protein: CASSLGGRAHEQFF

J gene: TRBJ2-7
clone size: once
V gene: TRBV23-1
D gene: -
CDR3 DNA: TGCGCCACCCCCCCGCAGGGGACAACCTACGAGCAGTACTTC
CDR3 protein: CATPPQGTTYEQYF

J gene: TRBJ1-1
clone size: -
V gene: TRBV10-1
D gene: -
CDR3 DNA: TGCGCCAGCAGTCTTGGGGGCGCATATGACACTGAAGCTTTCTTT
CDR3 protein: CASSLGGAYDTEAFF

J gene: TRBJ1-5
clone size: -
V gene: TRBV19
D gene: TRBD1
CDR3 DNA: TGTGCCAGTAGTATATATACCCCAGGGGGCTATCAGCCCCAGCATTTT
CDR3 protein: CASSIYTPGGYQPQHF

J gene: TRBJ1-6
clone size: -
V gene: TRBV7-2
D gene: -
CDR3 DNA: TGTGCCAGCGGCCCGTTTGGTGGTAATTCACCCCTCCACTTT
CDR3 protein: CASGPFGGNSPLHF

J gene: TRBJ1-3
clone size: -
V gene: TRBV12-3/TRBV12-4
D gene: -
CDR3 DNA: TGTGCCACCCGCGGCGTCGGGGACACCATATATTTT
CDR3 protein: CATRGVGDTIYF

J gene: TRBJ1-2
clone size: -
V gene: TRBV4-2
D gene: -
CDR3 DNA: TGTGCCAGCAGCCAAGATGTGGGTTATGGCTACACCTTC
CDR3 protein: CASSQDVGYGYTF

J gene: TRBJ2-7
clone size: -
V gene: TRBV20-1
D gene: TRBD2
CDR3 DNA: TGCAGTGCTAGTCAGGGAGGGTTATCCTACGAGCAGTACTTC
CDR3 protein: CSASQGGLSYEQYF

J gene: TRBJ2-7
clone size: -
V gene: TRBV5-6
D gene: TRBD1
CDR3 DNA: TGTGCCAGCAGCTTACCCCAGGGGGCTCGGCTCTACGAGCAGTACTTC
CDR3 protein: CASSLPQGARLYEQYF

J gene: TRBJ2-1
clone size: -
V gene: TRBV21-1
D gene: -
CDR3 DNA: TGTGCCAGCAGCCCTGGGGCTAGCGGGCTACGTGAGCAGTTCTTC
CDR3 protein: CASSPGASGLREQFF

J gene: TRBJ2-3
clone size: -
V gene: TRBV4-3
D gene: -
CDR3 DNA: TGCGCCAGCAGCCAAGAAGAGGCTGGTACGCAGTATTTT
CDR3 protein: CASSQEEAGTQYF

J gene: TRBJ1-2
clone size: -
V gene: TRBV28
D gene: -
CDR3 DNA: TGTGCCAGCAGTTTATCGCACACACTCCAGGGCTACACCTTC
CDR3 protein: CASSLSHTLQGYTF

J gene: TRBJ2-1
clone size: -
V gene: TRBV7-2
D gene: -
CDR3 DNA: TGTGCCAGCAGCTTAGAGAAGAGAGGACACCCCCAGGACAATGAGCAGTTCTTC
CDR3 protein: CASSLEKRGHPQDNEQFF

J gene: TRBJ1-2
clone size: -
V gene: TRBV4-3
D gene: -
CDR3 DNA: TGCGCCAGCAGCCAATCGCGGAACAGCTACTATGGCTACACCTTC
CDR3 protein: CASSQSRNSYYGYTF

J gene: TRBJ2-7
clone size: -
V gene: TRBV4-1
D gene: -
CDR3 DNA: TGCGCCAGCGGTCAGGGGCTTTCCTACGAGCAGTACTTC
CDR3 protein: CASGQGLSYEQYF

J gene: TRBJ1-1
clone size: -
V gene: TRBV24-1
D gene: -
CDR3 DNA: TGTGCCACCAGTGACCTGGACAGTTATGAAGCTTTCTTT
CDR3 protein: CATSDLDSYEAFF

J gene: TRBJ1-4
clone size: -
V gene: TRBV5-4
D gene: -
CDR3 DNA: TGTGCCAGCAGCTCCATCCCAGAAGCAACTAATGAAAAACTGTTTTTT
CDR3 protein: CASSSIPEATNEKLFF

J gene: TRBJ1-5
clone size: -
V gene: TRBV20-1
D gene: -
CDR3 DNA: TGCAGGGCAGGGTATCAGCCCCAGCATTTT
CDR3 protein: CRAGYQPQHF

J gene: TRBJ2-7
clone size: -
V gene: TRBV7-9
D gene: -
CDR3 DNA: TGTGCCAGCAGCTTCGGAGGGAGCTCCTACGAGCAGTACTTC
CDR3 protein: CASSFGGSSYEQYF

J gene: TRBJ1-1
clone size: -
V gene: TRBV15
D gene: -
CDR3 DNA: TGTGCCACCGGAGGACAGTTGAACACTGAAGCTTTCTTT
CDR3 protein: CATGGQLNTEAFF

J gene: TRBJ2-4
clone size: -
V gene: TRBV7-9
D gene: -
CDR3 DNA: TGTGCCAGCAGTTCAACGGCGGGACTTCCTCTAGCCAAAAACATTCAGTACTTC
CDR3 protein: CASSSTAGLPLAKNIQYF

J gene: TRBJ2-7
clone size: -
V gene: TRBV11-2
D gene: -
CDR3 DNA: TGTGCCAGCAGCTTAGACCGGGACACTACCTACGAGCAGTACTTC
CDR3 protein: CASSLDRDTTYEQYF

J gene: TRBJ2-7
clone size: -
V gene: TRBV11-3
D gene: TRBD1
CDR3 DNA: TGTGCCAGCAGCTTAACTTACAGGGGCCCTTGG
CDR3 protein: CASSLTYRGPW

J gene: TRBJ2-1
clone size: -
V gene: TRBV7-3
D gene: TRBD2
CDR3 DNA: TGTGCCAGCAGTCTAGCGGGAGCCTCGAATGAGCAGTTCTTC
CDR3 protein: CASSLAGASNEQFF

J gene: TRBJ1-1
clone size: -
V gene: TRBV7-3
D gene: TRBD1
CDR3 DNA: TGTGCCAGCAGCTTGAATGGACAGGGGGCGGCTGAAGCTTTCTTT
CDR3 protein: CASSLNGQGAAEAFF

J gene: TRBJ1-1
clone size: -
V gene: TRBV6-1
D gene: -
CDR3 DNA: TGTGCCAGCAGTGAAGTAGCAGTCCTGAACACTGAAGCTTTCTTT
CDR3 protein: CASSEVAVLNTEAFF

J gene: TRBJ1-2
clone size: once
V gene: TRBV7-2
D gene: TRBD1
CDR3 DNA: TGTGCCAGCAGCTTTAACGGGCGACAGGGTCTGAATGGCTACACCTTC
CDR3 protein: CASSFNGRQGLNGYTF

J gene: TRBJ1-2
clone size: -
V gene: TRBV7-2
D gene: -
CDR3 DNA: TGTGCCAGCAGCTTAGCGCGCCAGAACTATGGCTACACCTTC
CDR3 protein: CASSLARQNYGYTF

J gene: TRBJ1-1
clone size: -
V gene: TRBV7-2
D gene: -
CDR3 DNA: TGTGCCAGCAGCCCCCAGGGAATTGGCACTGAAGCTTTCTTT
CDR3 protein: CASSPQGIGTEAFF

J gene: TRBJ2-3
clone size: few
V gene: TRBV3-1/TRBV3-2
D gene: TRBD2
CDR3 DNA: TGTGCCAGCAGCCAAAGTAGCGGGGGGGGCACAGATACGCAGTATTTT
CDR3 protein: CASSQSSGGGTDTQYF

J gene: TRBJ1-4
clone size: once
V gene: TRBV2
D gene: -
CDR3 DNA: TGTGCCAGCCAAGACAGAAAAAATGAAAAACTGTTTTTT
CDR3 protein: CASQDRKNEKLFF

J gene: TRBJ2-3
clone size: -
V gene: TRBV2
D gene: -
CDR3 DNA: TGTGCCAGCAGTGAAGGGGTAGCGGCGACAGATACGCAGTATTTT
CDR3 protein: CASSEGVAATDTQYF

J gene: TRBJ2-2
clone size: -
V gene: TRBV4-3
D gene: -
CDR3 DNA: TGCGCCAGCAGCCAAGACAGGGACACCGGGGAGCTGTTTTTT
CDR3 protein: CASSQDRDTGELFF

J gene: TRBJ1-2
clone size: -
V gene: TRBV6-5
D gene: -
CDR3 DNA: TGTGCCAGCAGTTACTTTGGGACGCCCGGCTATGGCTACACCTTC
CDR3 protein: CASSYFGTPGYGYTF

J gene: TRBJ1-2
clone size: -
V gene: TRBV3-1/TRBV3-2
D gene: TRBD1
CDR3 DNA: TGTGCCAGCAGCCAAGGGGACGGGACAGGGTTTTCGGGCTACACCTTC
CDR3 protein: CASSQGDGTGFSGYTF

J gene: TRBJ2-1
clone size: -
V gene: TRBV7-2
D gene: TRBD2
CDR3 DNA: TGTGCCAGCAGCAGACAGCGGGGAGCCTACAATGAGCAGTTCTTC
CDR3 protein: CASSRQRGAYNEQFF